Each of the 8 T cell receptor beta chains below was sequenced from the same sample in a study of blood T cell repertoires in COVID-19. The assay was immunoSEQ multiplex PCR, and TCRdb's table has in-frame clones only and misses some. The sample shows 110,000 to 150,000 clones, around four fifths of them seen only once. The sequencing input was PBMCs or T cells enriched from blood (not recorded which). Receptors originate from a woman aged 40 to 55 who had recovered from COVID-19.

This chain's CDR3 is CASSLGTYGYTF. The CDR3 DNA sequence: TGTGCCAGCAGTTTAGGGACTTATGGCTACACCTTC. The J gene is TRBJ1-2, the V gene TRBV12-3 or TRBV12-4; D unclear. The CDR3 consists of 12 residues. The V and J ends lost 1 base and 5 bases respectively, with 5 bases between them.

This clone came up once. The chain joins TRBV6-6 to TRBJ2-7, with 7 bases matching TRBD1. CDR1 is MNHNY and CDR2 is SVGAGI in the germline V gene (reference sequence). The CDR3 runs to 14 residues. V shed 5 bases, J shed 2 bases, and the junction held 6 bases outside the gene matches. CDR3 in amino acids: CASSDGQAAYEQYF. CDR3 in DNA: TGTGCCAGCAGTGACGGACAGGCCGCCTACGAGCAGTACTTC.

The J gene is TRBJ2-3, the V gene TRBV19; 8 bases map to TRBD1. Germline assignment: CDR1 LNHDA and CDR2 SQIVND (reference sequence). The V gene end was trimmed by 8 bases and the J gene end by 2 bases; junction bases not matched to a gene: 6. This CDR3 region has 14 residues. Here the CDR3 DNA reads TGTGCCAGTTCCGACAGGGGAATCACAGATACGCAGTATTTT. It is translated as CASSDRGITDTQYF. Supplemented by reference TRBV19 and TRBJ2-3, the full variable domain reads DGGITQSPKYLFRKEGQNVTLSCEQNLNHDAMYWYRQDPGQGLRLIYYSQIVNDFQKGDIAEGYSVSREKKESFPLTVTSAQKNPTAFYLCASSDRGITDTQYFGPGTRLTVL.

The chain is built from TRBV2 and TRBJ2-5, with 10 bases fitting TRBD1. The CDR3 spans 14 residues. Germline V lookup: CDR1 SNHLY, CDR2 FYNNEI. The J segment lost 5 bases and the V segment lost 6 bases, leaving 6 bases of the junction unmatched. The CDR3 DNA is TGTGCCAGCAGCCCGACAGGGGGCGTGGAGACCCAGTACTTC. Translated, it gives CASSPTGGVETQYF.

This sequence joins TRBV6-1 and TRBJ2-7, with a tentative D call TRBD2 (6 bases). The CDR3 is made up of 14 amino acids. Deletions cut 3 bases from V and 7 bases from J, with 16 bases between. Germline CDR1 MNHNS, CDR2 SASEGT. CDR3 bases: TGTGCCAGCAGTGAGAGTCAGGAGGCGGGGGAGCAGTACTTC. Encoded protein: CASSESQEAGEQYF.

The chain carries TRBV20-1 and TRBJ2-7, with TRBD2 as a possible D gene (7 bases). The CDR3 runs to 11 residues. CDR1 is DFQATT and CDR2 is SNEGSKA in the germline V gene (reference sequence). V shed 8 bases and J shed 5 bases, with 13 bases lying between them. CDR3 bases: TGCAGTTACGGGGGGCAGGACGAGCAGTACTTC. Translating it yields CSYGGQDEQYF.

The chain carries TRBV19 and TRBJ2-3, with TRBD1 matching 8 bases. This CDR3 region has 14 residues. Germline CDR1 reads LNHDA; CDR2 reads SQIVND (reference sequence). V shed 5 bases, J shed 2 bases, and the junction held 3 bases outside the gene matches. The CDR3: CASSDRGLTDTQYF. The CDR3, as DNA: TGTGCCAGTAGTGACAGGGGACTCACAGATACGCAGTATTTT.

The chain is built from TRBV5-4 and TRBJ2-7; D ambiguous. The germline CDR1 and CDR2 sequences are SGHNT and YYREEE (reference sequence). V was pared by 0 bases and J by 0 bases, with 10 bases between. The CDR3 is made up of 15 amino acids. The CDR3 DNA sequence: TGTGCCAGCAGCTTGGATACGGAGTACTCCTACGAGCAGTACTTC. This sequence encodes CASSLDTEYSYEQYF.